This TCR beta chain stems from a study of T cell responses to AZD1222 COVID-19 vaccine. Study context: Second-dose recipients at about 4 or about 12 weeks were treated as one pooled group.

Data came from immunoSEQ multiplex PCR; TCRdb stores just in-frame clones and leaves some out. The sample records about 83,000 clones, about 84% being singletons. Whole-study results and caveats: Repertoire sampling happened only post peak T cell response.

Concerning this clone itself: Its target is unknown.

Trimming took off 8 bases at V and 0 bases at J, with 12 bases between the two ends. The CDR3 spans 14 residues. CDR1 and CDR2 from the germline V gene are SGHTA and FQGTGA. The sample consisted of peripheral blood, taken on day 0 of AZD1222 vaccination. The chain links TRBV7-3 to TRBJ2-3; possibly TRBD2 for D (6 bases). This TCR derives from an adult in good health. The CDR3 spells CASGEGLSTDTQYF. CDR3 coding DNA: TGTGCCAGCGGAGAGGGACTTAGCACAGATACGCAGTATTTT.